This passage covers 31 T cell receptor beta chains from one sample sequenced in a study of T cells in women clearing cervical HPV infection. Method: immunoSEQ multiplex PCR; TCRdb's copy keeps in-frame clones and lacks some. Seen in this sample are about 19,000 clones; the ten most common clones hold approximately 3.5%. The source material was blood buffy coat. The receptors stem from a woman aged 18 to 75 with a cervical HPV16 infection that either progressed to CIN3+ or cleared (not recorded which).

Note on this clone: The CDR3 end lies 3 residues beyond the end of the read and is filled in from the germline J gene. The V gene is TRBV20-1, the J gene TRBJ2-1, with D tentatively TRBD1 (6 bases). V lost 6 bases and J 0 bases, leaving 18 bases between the germline ends. Germline V lookup: CDR1 DFQATT, CDR2 SNEGSKA (reference sequence). The CDR3 has 16 residues. The sequenced part of the CDR3 DNA is TGCAGTGCCACCAGCCCTGGGACACTCTCCTACAATGAG. Its translation: CSATSPGTLSYNE. The CDR3, in full, reads CSATSPGTLSYNEQFF.

In the case of this clone: The CDR3 end lies 3 residues beyond the end of the read and is filled in from the germline J gene. The rearrangement joins TRBV20-1 to TRBJ2-7; TRBD2 is a possible D gene (6 bases). From germline, CDR1 is DFQATT and CDR2 SNEGSKA (reference sequence). Trimming removed 6 bases from V and 6 bases from J, with 18 bases in between. The CDR3 is 13 amino acids. The covered CDR3 bases are TGCAGTGCCGCCTCGGTTGGGGGGTCCGAG. Translated: CSAASVGGSE. The entire CDR3 sequence reads CSAASVGGSEQYF.

A note on this clone: The read ends 3 residues before the CDR3 terminus; that terminus is restored from the germline J gene. This chain joins TRBV2 and TRBJ1-1; D may be TRBD1 (5 bases). The CDR3 covers 14 residues. Germline CDR1 and CDR2: SNHLY and FYNNEI. The germline V and J ends were trimmed by 6 bases and 4 bases, with 15 bases remaining between them. CDR3 region: CASRGTGVGTEAFF. The part of the CDR3 DNA that was read is TGTGCCAGCAGAGGGACGGGGGTGGGCACTGAA.

The CDR3 region is CASSLNAGRVYGYTF. Partial CDR3 DNA: TGTGCCAGCAGCTTAAACGCGGGTCGGGTTTATGGC. The rearrangement links TRBV7-3 to TRBJ1-2; D unresolved. The CDR3 is cut off 3 residues early in the read; its end comes from the germline J gene. There are 15 residues in the CDR3. V gave up 1 base and J gave up 5 bases, with 14 bases separating them. Germline CDR1 is SGHTA and CDR2 is FQGTGA.

For this clone: Sequencing ends 3 residues short of the CDR3 end; the germline J gene provides the rest. The chain carries TRBV20-1 and TRBJ1-2; 11 bases line up with TRBD1. CDR1 DFQATT and CDR2 SNEGSKA come from the germline V gene (reference sequence). The CDR3 runs to 15 residues. The CDR3 sequence is CSARPWTGGMDGYTF. The sequenced part of the CDR3 DNA is TGCAGTGCTCGACCCTGGACAGGGGGCATGGACGGC.

About this clone itself: The CDR3 extends 3 residues past the end of the read, so its final part is completed from the germline J gene. The chain employs TRBV5-1 and TRBJ2-1; 7 nucleotides agree with TRBD2. The trim removed 2 bases at V and 0 bases at J, leaving 2 bases unmatched. CDR1 SGHRS and CDR2 YFSETQ come from the germline V gene. The CDR3 sequence is 15 residues long. The CDR3 bases that were read are TGCGCCAGCAGCTTAGCGGGGAGCTCCTACAATGAG. This encodes CASSLAGSSYNE. The complete CDR3 protein is CASSLAGSSYNEQFF.

Concerning this clone: The read ends 3 residues before the CDR3 terminus; that terminus is restored from the germline J gene. The chain employs TRBV15 and TRBJ2-5; TRBD1 matches at 9 bases. The germline CDR1 and CDR2 sequences are LNHNV and YYDKDF (reference sequence). Losses at the gene ends were 0 bases for V and 4 bases for J; bases not matched to a gene: 6. The CDR3 spans 16 residues. CDR3 region: CATSREVTTGGETQYF. The covered CDR3 bases are TGTGCCACCAGCAGAGAAGTAACGACAGGGGGAGAGACC.

Worth noting for this clone: The CDR3 is cut off 3 residues early in the read; its end comes from the germline J gene. The chain combines TRBV5-6 with TRBJ2-1; TRBD2 aligns across 10 bases. The CDR3 is made up of 14 amino acids. The ends lost 4 bases at V and 7 bases at J; junction bases unmatched: 5. Germline CDR1 is SGHDT and CDR2 is YYEEEE. The CDR3 here is CASSQRGGRNEQFF. The DNA read from the CDR3 is TGTGCCAGCAGCCAGCGGGGGGGCCGGAATGAG.

The CDR3 region is CASSAIQGAEDTQYF. The covered CDR3 bases are TGCGCCAGCAGTGCTATCCAGGGGGCAGAAGATACG. This chain connects TRBV5-1 to TRBJ2-3; TRBD1 matches 8 bases. The CDR3 goes on 3 residues after the read ends, and that part is filled in from the germline J gene. V lost 5 bases and J lost 5; bases outside the gene matches: 10. The CDR3 extends over 15 amino acids. Germline V gene lookup returns CDR1 SGHRS and CDR2 YFSETQ.

According to its frequency, this clone is large. Sequencing ends 3 residues short of the CDR3 end; the germline J gene provides the rest. This chain links TRBV4-1 with TRBJ1-1; tentatively, D is TRBD1 (6 bases). In germline, CDR1 is MGHRA, CDR2 YSYEKL. The CDR3 runs to 15 residues. V was trimmed by 0 bases and J by 3 bases, leaving 11 bases between them. The CDR3 DNA, read in part, is TGCGCCAGCAGCCAAGAGTGGGGGACACACACTGAA. Translating gives CASSQEWGTHTE. The complete CDR3 protein is CASSQEWGTHTEAFF.

This clone is called medium-sized based on its frequency. With the read ending 3 residues before the CDR3 end, the germline J gene is used to fill in that end. The chain joins TRBV5-1 to TRBJ1-4; 7 bases agree with TRBD1. Looked up from germline, CDR1 is SGHRS and CDR2 is YFSETQ. V trimming: 4 bases; J trimming: 4 bases; junction bases outside the gene matches: 4. The CDR3 runs 14 residues. The CDR3 loop is CASSVGQYNEKLFF. The CDR3 DNA, read in part, is TGCGCCAGCAGCGTGGGACAGTATAATGAAAAA.

Partial CDR3 DNA: TGTGCCAGCAGCTCGGACTCCTTCACCTACAATGAG. Protein: CASSSDSFTYNE. The entire CDR3 protein reads CASSSDSFTYNEQFF. The chain has TRBV5-4 and TRBJ2-1; TRBD2 is a possible D gene (5 bases). The CDR3 extends 3 residues past the end of the read, so its final part is completed from the germline J gene. This CDR3 is 15 amino acids long. Deletions cut 3 bases from V and 2 bases from J, with 12 bases between. The germline CDR1 and CDR2 sequences are SGHNT and YYREEE (reference sequence).

As regards this clone: The sequence runs out 3 residues before the end of the CDR3; the remainder is reconstructed from the germline J gene. V usage is TRBV10-3 and J usage is TRBJ1-2, with TRBD1 identical over 7 bases. The CDR3 is made up of 17 amino acids. With V trimmed by 0 bases and J by 4 bases, 11 bases remained unmatched. CDR1 ENHRY and CDR2 SYGVKD come from the germline V gene. The CDR3 DNA, read in part, is TGTGCCATCAGTGAGTCTACCGTTGACAGGGTACCCTATGGC. This sequence encodes CAISESTVDRVPYG. The entire CDR3 reads CAISESTVDRVPYGYTF.

Remarks on this clone: The CDR3 end falls 3 residues outside the read, so it is completed with the germline J gene. The rearrangement uses TRBV6-1 and TRBJ1-2; no reliable D call. In germline, CDR1 is MNHNS, CDR2 SASEGT. Trimming pared 4 bases from V and 1 base from J, leaving 13 bases between. This CDR3 spans 15 amino acids. CDR3: CASSGPGLSNYGYTF. The CDR3 bases that were read are TGTGCCAGCAGTGGTCCAGGTCTGAGTAACTATGGC.

Of note for this clone: The read stops 3 residues short of the end of the CDR3; the missing end is completed from the germline J gene. The chain combines TRBV19 with TRBJ1-2, with 10 bases matching TRBD1. CDR3 length: 14 residues. The germline CDR1 and CDR2 sequences are LNHDA and SQIVND (reference sequence). The DNA read from the CDR3 is TGTGCCAGTAGTGTTCCCGGGACAGGGGAAAGA. Amino acids: CASSVPGTGER. The entire CDR3 is CASSVPGTGERYTF.

Concerning this clone: The read halts 3 residues ahead of the CDR3 end, with the missing end drawn from the germline J gene. The V call is TRBV7-9, the J call TRBJ1-6; no clear D gene. CDR1 is SEHNR and CDR2 is FQNEAQ in the germline V gene (reference sequence). The germline V and J ends were trimmed by 1 base and 8 bases, with 3 bases remaining between them. The CDR3 totals 12 residues. CDR3 DNA, as far as it was read: TGTGCCAGCAGCTTAGTAGATTCACCC. Its protein is CASSLVDSP. The whole CDR3 protein is CASSLVDSPLHF. Using reference TRBV7-9 and TRBJ1-6 for the parts outside the CDR3, the full variable domain is DTGVSQNPRHKITKRGQNVTFRCDPISEHNRLYWYRQTLGQGPEFLTYFQNEAQLEKSRLLSDRFSAERPKGSFSTLEIQRTEQGDSAMYLCASSLVDSPLHFGNGTRLTVT.

For this clone: Read coverage stops 3 residues before the CDR3 terminus; the germline J gene supplies the remainder. The V gene is TRBV7-3, the J gene TRBJ2-2; 7 positions agree with TRBD1. With 5 bases clipped from V and 3 bases from J, the junction kept 6 bases outside the gene matches. The length of the CDR3 is 15 residues. Germline loops: CDR1 SGHTA, CDR2 FQGTGA. CDR3 residues: CASSLGQAHTGELFF. CDR3 DNA, as far as it was read: TGTGCCAGCAGCCTAGGACAGGCTCACACCGGGGAG.

CDR3 amino acids: CASSPSAEGSYEQYF. The sequenced part of the CDR3 DNA is TGTGCCAGCAGCCCTTCGGCAGAGGGGTCCTACGAG. J is TRBJ2-7 and V is TRBV4-2, with D perhaps given as TRBD1 or TRBD2 (5 bases each). The read halts 3 residues ahead of the CDR3 end, with the missing end drawn from the germline J gene. The CDR3 has 15 residues. Trimming took off 4 bases at V and 1 base at J, with 14 bases between the two ends. Germline V gene lookup returns CDR1 LGHNA and CDR2 YNFKEQ.

As for this clone: The sequence runs out 3 residues before the end of the CDR3; the remainder is reconstructed from the germline J gene. The gene calls are TRBV29-1 and TRBJ1-2; tentatively, D is TRBD1 (6 bases). The CDR3 is 12 amino acids. CDR1 is SQVTM and CDR2 is ANQGSEA in the germline V gene. V lost 7 bases, J lost 1 base, and 10 bases lay in between. CDR3 DNA (partial): TGCAGCGCCAGGGGTCATAACTATGGC. It specifies CSARGHNYG. The full CDR3 protein reads CSARGHNYGYTF.

For this clone: The DNA ends 3 residues before the CDR3 does, and the rest of the CDR3 is filled in from the germline J gene. This rearrangement joins TRBV2 to TRBJ1-2; TRBD1 matches at 9 bases. This CDR3 spans 13 amino acids. The J segment lost 4 bases and the V segment lost 5 bases, leaving 2 bases of the junction unmatched. Per the germline V gene, CDR1 is SNHLY and CDR2 is FYNNEI. Incomplete CDR3 DNA: TGTGCCAGCAGTACGGGACAGGGCTATGGC. Its protein is CASSTGQGYG. The entire CDR3 sequence reads CASSTGQGYGYTF.

Comments on this clone: Read sequence stops 3 residues before the CDR3 end, and the germline J gene provides the missing end. The chain couples TRBV12-3 or TRBV12-4 to TRBJ2-7, with D possibly being TRBD1 (5 bases). V was cut by 6 bases and J by 0 bases, with 15 bases left in between. There are 15 residues in the CDR3. CDR3 loop: CASSQRSGFSYEQYF. The part of the CDR3 DNA that was read is TGTGCCAGCAGCCAACGATCAGGGTTCTCCTACGAG.

On this clone: The sequenced fragment ends 3 residues before the CDR3 boundary, so the rest is inferred from the germline J gene. The chain employs TRBV18 and TRBJ1-5; D may be TRBD1 (5 bases). The CDR3 totals 15 residues. From germline, CDR1 is KGHSH and CDR2 LQKENI. The ends were cut back, 5 bases at V and 2 bases at J, with 13 bases in the middle. The sequenced CDR3 bases are TGTGCCAGCTCAGATACCGACAGCCGCAATCAGCCC. This gives the protein CASSDTDSRNQP. The entire CDR3 sequence reads CASSDTDSRNQPQHF. Full variable domain (missing parts from reference TRBV18 and TRBJ1-5): NAGVMQNPRHLVRRRGQEARLRCSPMKGHSHVYWYRQLPEEGLKFMVYLQKENIIDESGMPKERFSAEFPKEGPSILRIQQVVRGDSAAYFCASSDTDSRNQPQHFGDGTRLSIL.

Remarks on this clone: With the read ending 3 residues before the CDR3 end, the germline J gene is used to fill in that end. The genes are TRBV20-1 and TRBJ1-1; D is perhaps TRBD1 (6 bases). Germline CDR1 is DFQATT and CDR2 is SNEGSKA (reference sequence). The CDR3 runs to 19 residues. V was clipped by 4 bases and J by 1 base, with 28 bases between them. Here the CDR3 reads CSATPTLGGGEGRNTEAFF. The CDR3 bases that were read are TGCAGTGCTACCCCAACCCTGGGGGGGGGCGAAGGCCGGAACACTGAA.

As concerns this clone: Read sequence stops 3 residues before the CDR3 end, and the germline J gene provides the missing end. This chain links TRBV20-1 with TRBJ2-3, with TRBD1 matching 8 bases. CDR1 is DFQATT and CDR2 is SNEGSKA in the germline V gene (reference sequence). V trimming: 2 bases; J trimming: 2 bases; junction bases outside the gene matches: 9. CDR3 length: 16 residues. CDR3 bases read: TGCAGTGCTAGACCAGACAGGGGCGCACCCACAGATACG. It translates to CSARPDRGAPTDT. The full CDR3 sequence reads CSARPDRGAPTDTQYF.

In the case of this clone: The CDR3 is cut off 3 residues early in the read; its end comes from the germline J gene. V and J are TRBV7-8 and TRBJ1-6; possibly TRBD1 for D (6 bases). The V gene lost 1 base and the J gene lost 10 bases, with 20 bases spanning the gap. The CDR3 is 17 amino acids. Germline assignment: CDR1 SGHVS and CDR2 FQNEAQ. The CDR3 reads CASSLESASGGRSPLHF. The CDR3 DNA, read in part, is TGTGCCAGCAGCTTAGAATCAGCTTCGGGGGGCCGATCACCC.

As regards this clone: The read comes to an end 3 residues before the CDR3 does, leaving the germline J gene to fill in the end. The V and J genes are TRBV7-3 and TRBJ1-2; D perhaps matches TRBD1 (5 bases). CDR1 and CDR2 (germline): SGHTA, FQGTGA. The germline V and J ends were trimmed by 5 bases and 6 bases, with 16 bases remaining between them. The CDR3 has 14 amino acids. The sequenced CDR3 bases are TGTGCCAGCAGCCTGGGGGGGTCCTCGGATGGC. Its translation is CASSLGGSSDG. The CDR3 in full is CASSLGGSSDGYTF.

This clone is medium-sized by frequency. The read halts 3 residues ahead of the CDR3 end, with the missing end drawn from the germline J gene. This chain joins TRBV19 and TRBJ2-7, with a possible D match to TRBD1 (5 bases). Germline loops: CDR1 LNHDA, CDR2 SQIVND (reference sequence). The CDR3 totals 14 residues. V lost 1 base and J 1 base, leaving 8 bases between the germline ends. The CDR3 loop is CASSIVAGSYEQYF. The sequenced part of the CDR3 DNA is TGTGCCAGTAGTATAGTGGCAGGGTCCTACGAG.

With regard to this clone: Read coverage stops 3 residues before the CDR3 terminus; the germline J gene supplies the remainder. The chain recombines TRBV18 with TRBJ1-1; D is unresolved. Looked up from germline, CDR1 is KGHSH and CDR2 is LQKENI. V lost 2 bases and J lost 5, with 9 bases in between. The CDR3 length is 13 residues. CDR3 sequence: CASSPGLQTEAFF. Partial CDR3 DNA: TGTGCCAGCTCACCAGGTTTACAGACTGAA.

In regard to this clone: The CDR3 is cut off 3 residues early in the read; its end comes from the germline J gene. This chain connects TRBV7-8 to TRBJ2-6; possibly TRBD2 for D (7 bases). Germline V gives CDR1 SGHVS, CDR2 FQNEAQ. Trimming took off 11 bases at V and 0 bases at J, with 11 bases between the two ends. The CDR3 length is 14 residues. The DNA read from the CDR3 is TGTGCCCCCGGGGGGCCCTCTGGGGCCAACGTC. Translation: CAPGGPSGANV. The whole CDR3 sequence is CAPGGPSGANVLTF. The entire variable domain, with the rest obtained from reference TRBV7-8 and TRBJ2-6, is as follows: GAGVSQSPRYKVAKRGQDVALRCDPISGHVSLFWYQQALGQGPEFLTYFQNEAQLDKSGLPSDRFFAERPEGSVSTLKIQRTQQEDSAVYLCAPGGPSGANVLTFGAGSRLTVL.

With regard to this clone: With the read ending 3 residues before the CDR3 end, the germline J gene is used to fill in that end. This chain joins TRBV29-1 and TRBJ2-1; 7 bases agree with TRBD2. Unmatched junction bases numbered 8, after V lost 2 bases and J lost 1 base. Germline-derived CDR1 and CDR2 are SQVTM and ANQGSEA. The CDR3 is 16 residues long. CDR3 in amino acids: CSVESGTGESYNEQFF. CDR3 DNA, as far as it was read: TGCAGCGTTGAAAGCGGGACGGGGGAGTCCTACAATGAG.

This clone counts as medium-sized by frequency. The read terminates 3 residues ahead of where the CDR3 ends, so the germline J gene completes it. The V call is TRBV7-3, the J call TRBJ2-3, with D tentatively TRBD2 (6 bases). The V gene's germline CDR1 is SGHTA and CDR2 FQGTGA. The CDR3 is made up of 16 amino acids. The V end was cut by 5 bases, the J end by 1 base, with 16 bases between. The sequenced part of the CDR3 DNA is TGTGCCAGCAGCCTGACCGGGACTGCAGGCACAGATACG. Translation gives CASSLTGTAGTDT. The full CDR3 reads CASSLTGTAGTDTQYF. Full variable domain (remainder filled in from reference TRBV7-3 and TRBJ2-3): GAGVSQTPSNKVTEKGKYVELRCDPISGHTALYWYRQSLGQGPEFLIYFQGTGAADDSGLPNDRFFAVRPEGSVSTLKIQRTERGDSAVYLCASSLTGTAGTDTQYFGPGTRLTVL.